A single sample gave rise to the 3 T cell receptor beta chains below, sequenced in a study of shared clonotypes between healthy human individuals. The data were produced by immunoSEQ multiplex PCR, yet TCRdb's version contains in-frame clones alone and is incomplete. The table shows 600,000 to 700,000 clones, with 55% to 85% occurring only once. The specimen sequenced was memory CD4+ T cells sorted from blood. Subset reported: CD45RA-negative fraction. The origin of the receptors is a woman between 25 and 40 years old in good health.

This clone has a handful of counts. Other nucleotide sequences from this sample produce the same CDR3. This rearrangement joins TRBV29-1 to TRBJ2-2; D tentatively fits TRBD1 or TRBD2 (5 bases each). Trimming left V 7 bases short and J 7 bases short, with 19 bases between. The CDR3 runs to 14 residues. The germline V gene has CDR1 SQVTM and CDR2 ANQGSEA. CDR3 in amino acids: CSASRDVRDGELFF. CDR3 nucleotides: TGCAGCGCAAGCCGGGACGTAAGAGACGGGGAGCTGTTTTTT.

The V and J genes are TRBV15 and TRBJ2-1; 7 bases fit TRBD1. Trimming cost V 4 bases and J 4 bases; bases outside gene matches: 10. From germline, CDR1 is LNHNV and CDR2 YYDKDF (reference sequence). This CDR3 contains 16 residues. The CDR3 is CATSKILGGAYNEQFF. CDR3 nucleotide sequence: TGTGCCACCAGCAAAATTCTAGGGGGCGCGTACAATGAGCAGTTCTTC.

This chain links TRBV4-1 with TRBJ1-5; no clear D gene. V was cut by 1 base and J by 0 bases, with 7 bases left in between. The germline CDR1 and CDR2 sequences are MGHRA and YSYEKL. The CDR3 contains 15 residues. CDR3 DNA: TGCGCCAGCAGCCAAGTGCAACTTAGCAATCAGCCCCAGCATTTT. This sequence encodes CASSQVQLSNQPQHF.